The 12 T cell receptor beta chains given below trace back to one sample, sequenced in a study of CD8 T cells in ankylosing spondylitis. For these TCRs, the target antigens are not known. Overall study results and limits: Seven to nine highly homologous variants formed a TCR beta motif that appeared characteristic of ankylosing spondylitis blood.

MiXCR, applied by TCRdb to the 5' RACE reads, yields one record per CDR3 protein. The sample contains about 420,000 distinct CDR3 sequences, around 24% of which appear only once. The sequenced sample was blood, either unsorted or a sorted T cell fraction (not recorded which). The receptors here all came from a male donor with ankylosing spondylitis.

This clonotype turned up a few times. The V gene is TRBV6-4, the J gene TRBJ2-1; 13 bases align to TRBD2. This CDR3 region has 16 residues. The J segment lost 6 bases and the V segment lost 3 bases, leaving 5 bases of the junction unmatched. Germline V CDR1 and CDR2: MRHNA, SNTAGT. Written as DNA, the CDR3 is TGTGCCAGCAGTGAATCGGGACTAGCGGGACTCAATGAGCAGTTCTTC. It specifies CASSESGLAGLNEQFF.

In this sample, this clonotype turned up a few times. The gene calls are TRBV28 and TRBJ2-1; D gene uncertain. The CDR3 is 11 amino acids. V was clipped by 6 bases and J by 5 bases, with 5 bases between them. Per germline, CDR1 MDHEN and CDR2 SYDVKM. The CDR3: CASRRNNEQFF. For the CDR3, the DNA is TGTGCCAGCAGACGAAACAATGAGCAGTTCTTC.

This chain links TRBV2 with TRBJ2-1, with a weak D call TRBD2 (5 bases). Germline V gene sequence: CDR1 SNHLY, CDR2 FYNNEI. The CDR3 covers 13 residues. V lost 6 bases and J 10 bases, leaving 16 bases between the germline ends. For the CDR3, the DNA is TGTGCCAGCAGAGCGGACTCAAGGTTGGAGCAGTTCTTC. Translating gives CASRADSRLEQFF.

This sequence joins TRBV27 and TRBJ2-7; 9 positions match TRBD2. Trimming removed 2 bases from V and 5 bases from J; junction bases left unmatched: 7. CDR1 is MNHEY and CDR2 is SMNVEV in the germline V gene (reference sequence). The CDR3 consists of 15 residues. The CDR3 DNA sequence: TGTGCCAGCAGTTTAAGGCGGGAGGGCCGCAACGAGCAGTACTTC. Residues: CASSLRREGRNEQYF.

The chain employs TRBV25-1 and TRBJ1-6; no definite D call. Germline CDR1 reads MGHDK; CDR2 reads SYGVNS. The length of the CDR3 is 14 residues. V was cut by 4 bases and J by 1 base, with 5 bases left in between. The CDR3 bases are TGTGCCAGCAGTGGGGCGTCCTATAATTCACCCCTCCACTTT. Its protein is CASSGASYNSPLHF.

This clonotype was counted once. One end of the junction does not line up with germline, which may come from a read error. CDR3 in DNA: TGTGCTAGCAGCTTACGGCAGACTACCGAGCAGTACTTC. This gives the protein CASSLRQTTEQYF. J is TRBJ2-7 and V is TRBV7-7; tentatively, D is TRBD2 (5 bases). Germline-derived CDR1 and CDR2 are SSHAT and FNYEAQ (reference sequence). This CDR3 is 13 amino acids long.

The chain joins TRBV30 to TRBJ2-5; the D gene is possibly TRBD1 (7 bases). The CDR3 consists of 13 residues. The V end was cut by 4 bases, the J end by 2 bases, with 11 bases between. Germline-derived CDR1 and CDR2 are GTSNPN and SVGIG (reference sequence). The CDR3 region has the DNA TGTGCCTGGAACAGGGGAGGACAAGAGACCCAGTACTTC. Amino acid sequence: CAWNRGGQETQYF.

V usage is TRBV7-2 and J usage is TRBJ1-6, with 9 nucleotides matching TRBD1. Germline values: CDR1 SGHTA, CDR2 FQGNSA. The V segment lost 0 bases and the J segment 7 bases; nucleotides outside the gene matches: 1. The CDR3 spans 15 residues. CDR3 bases: TGTGCCAGCAGCTTAGCCGGGACAGGGAATTCACCCCTCCACTTT. Protein product: CASSLAGTGNSPLHF. The whole variable domain, remainder taken from reference TRBV7-2 and TRBJ1-6, is GAGVSQSPSNKVTEKGKDVELRCDPISGHTALYWYRQSLGQGLEFLIYFQGNSAPDKSGLPSDRFSAERTGGSVSTLTIQRTQQEDSAVYLCASSLAGTGNSPLHFGNGTRLTVT.

This chain uses TRBV4-2 with TRBJ2-7; D ambiguous. Trimming shortened V by 1 base and J by 6 bases, and 19 bases separated the two germline ends. The CDR3 has 16 residues. Germline CDR1 and CDR2: LGHNA and YNFKEQ. CDR3 in DNA: TGTGCCAGCAGCCAAGGGCCGACTCGAGTCTTGCCCGAGCAGTACTTC. Translating gives CASSQGPTRVLPEQYF.

This clonotype was seen more than once but under ten times. The chain couples TRBV3-1 to TRBJ1-2, with D possibly matching TRBD1 (6 bases). CDR3 length: 14 amino acids. Germline lookup yields CDR1 LGHDT and CDR2 YNNKEL (reference sequence). With 0 bases removed from V and 7 bases from J, the gap between germline ends came to 12 bases. The CDR3 DNA follows: TGTGCCAGCAGCCAAGATGGGAGGGGGTTTGGCTACACCTTC. Translating gives CASSQDGRGFGYTF.

J is TRBJ2-7 and V is TRBV29-1, with 16 bases aligning to TRBD2. Trimming took 6 bases from V and 4 from J; bases not matched to a gene: 12. The germline gives CDR1 SQVTM, CDR2 ANQGSEA. The CDR3 has 17 residues. The CDR3 loop is CSVAGTSGRAVRYEQYF. CDR3 in DNA: TGCAGCGTGGCCGGGACTAGCGGGAGGGCCGTACGGTACGAGCAGTACTTC.

This clonotype has more than one count but fewer than ten. The chain uses TRBV11-2 and TRBJ2-7, with unresolved D. The V gene lost 0 bases and the J gene lost 0 bases, with 6 bases spanning the gap. The CDR3 is 14 amino acids. Germline lookup yields CDR1 SGHAT and CDR2 FQNNGV. CDR3 DNA: TGTGCCAGCAGCTTAGACAGGTACTCCTACGAGCAGTACTTC. Encoded protein: CASSLDRYSYEQYF.